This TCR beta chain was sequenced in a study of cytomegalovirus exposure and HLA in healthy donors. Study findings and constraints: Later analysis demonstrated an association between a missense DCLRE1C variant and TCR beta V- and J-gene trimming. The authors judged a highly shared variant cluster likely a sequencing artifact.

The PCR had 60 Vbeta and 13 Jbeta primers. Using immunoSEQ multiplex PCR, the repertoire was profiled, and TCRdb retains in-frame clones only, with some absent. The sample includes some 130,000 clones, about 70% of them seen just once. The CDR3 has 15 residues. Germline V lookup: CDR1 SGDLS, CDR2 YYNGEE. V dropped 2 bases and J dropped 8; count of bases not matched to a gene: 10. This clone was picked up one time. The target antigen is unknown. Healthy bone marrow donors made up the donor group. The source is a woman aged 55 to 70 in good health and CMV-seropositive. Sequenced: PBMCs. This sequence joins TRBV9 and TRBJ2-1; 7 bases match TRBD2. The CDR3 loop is CASSVLSTSLDEQFF. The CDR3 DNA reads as TGTGCCAGCAGCGTCCTCTCGACTAGCCTTGATGAGCAGTTCTTC.